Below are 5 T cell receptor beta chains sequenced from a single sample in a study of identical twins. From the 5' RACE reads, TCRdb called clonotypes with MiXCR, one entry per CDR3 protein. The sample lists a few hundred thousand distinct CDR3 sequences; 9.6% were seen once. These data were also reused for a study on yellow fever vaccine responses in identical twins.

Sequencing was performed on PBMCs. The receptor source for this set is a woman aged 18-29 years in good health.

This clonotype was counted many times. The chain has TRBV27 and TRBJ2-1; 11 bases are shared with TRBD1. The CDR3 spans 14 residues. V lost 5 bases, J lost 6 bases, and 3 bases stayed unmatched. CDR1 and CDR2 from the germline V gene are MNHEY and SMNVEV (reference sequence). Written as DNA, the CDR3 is TGTGCCAGCAGTCTCGGGACAGGGGGCAATGAGCAGTTCTTC. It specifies CASSLGTGGNEQFF.

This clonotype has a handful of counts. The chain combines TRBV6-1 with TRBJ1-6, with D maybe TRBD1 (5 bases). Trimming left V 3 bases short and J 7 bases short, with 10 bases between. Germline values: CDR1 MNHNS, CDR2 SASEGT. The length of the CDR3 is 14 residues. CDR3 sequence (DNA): TGTGCCAGCAGTGACAGGGTTAACAATTCACCCCTCCACTTT. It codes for CASSDRVNNSPLHF.

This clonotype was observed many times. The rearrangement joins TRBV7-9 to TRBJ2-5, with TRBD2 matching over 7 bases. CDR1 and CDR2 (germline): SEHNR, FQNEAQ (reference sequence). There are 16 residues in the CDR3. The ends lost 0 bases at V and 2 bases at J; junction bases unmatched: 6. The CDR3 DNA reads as TGTGCCAGCAGCTTAGCGTCTAGCGGCGAGCAAGAGACCCAGTACTTC. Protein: CASSLASSGEQETQYF. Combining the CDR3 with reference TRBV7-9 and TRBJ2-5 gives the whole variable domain DTGVSQNPRHKITKRGQNVTFRCDPISEHNRLYWYRQTLGQGPEFLTYFQNEAQLEKSRLLSDRFSAERPKGSFSTLEIQRTEQGDSAMYLCASSLASSGEQETQYFGPGTRLLVL.

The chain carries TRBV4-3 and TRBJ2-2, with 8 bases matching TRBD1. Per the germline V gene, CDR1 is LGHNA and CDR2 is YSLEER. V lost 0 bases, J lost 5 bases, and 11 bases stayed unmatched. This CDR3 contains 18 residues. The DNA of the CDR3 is TGCGCCAGCAGCCAAGATTCCTGGCAGGGGGCGCTTACCGGGGAGCTGTTTTTT. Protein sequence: CASSQDSWQGALTGELFF.

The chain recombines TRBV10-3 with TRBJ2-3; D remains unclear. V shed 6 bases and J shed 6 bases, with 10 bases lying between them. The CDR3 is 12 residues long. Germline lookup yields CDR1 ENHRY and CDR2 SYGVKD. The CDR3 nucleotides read TGTGCCATCAGCCCCCACCTGGATACGCAGTATTTT. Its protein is CAISPHLDTQYF.